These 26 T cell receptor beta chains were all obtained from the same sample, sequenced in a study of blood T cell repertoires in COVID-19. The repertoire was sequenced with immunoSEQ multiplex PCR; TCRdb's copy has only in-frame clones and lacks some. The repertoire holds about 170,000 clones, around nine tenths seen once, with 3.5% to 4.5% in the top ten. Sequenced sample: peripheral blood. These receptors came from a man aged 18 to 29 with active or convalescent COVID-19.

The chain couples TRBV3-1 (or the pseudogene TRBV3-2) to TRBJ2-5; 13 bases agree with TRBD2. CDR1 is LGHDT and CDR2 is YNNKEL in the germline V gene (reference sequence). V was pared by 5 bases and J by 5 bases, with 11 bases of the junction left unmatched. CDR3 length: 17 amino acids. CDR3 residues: CASSGLAGDLRGETQYF. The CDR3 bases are TGTGCCAGCAGCGGACTAGCGGGGGATCTACGAGGGGAGACCCAGTACTTC.

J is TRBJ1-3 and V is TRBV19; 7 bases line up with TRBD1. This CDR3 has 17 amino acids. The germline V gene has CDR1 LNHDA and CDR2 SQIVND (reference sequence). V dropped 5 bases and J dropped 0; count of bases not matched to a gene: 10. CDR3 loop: CASSPKGQTYSGNTIYF. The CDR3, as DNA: TGTGCCAGTAGTCCCAAGGGACAGACCTACTCTGGAAACACCATATATTTT.

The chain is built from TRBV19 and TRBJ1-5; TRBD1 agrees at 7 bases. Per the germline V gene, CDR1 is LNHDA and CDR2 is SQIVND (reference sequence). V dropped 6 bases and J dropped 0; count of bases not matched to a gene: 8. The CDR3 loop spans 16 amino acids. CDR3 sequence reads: CASRMDRRDSNQPQHF. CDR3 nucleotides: TGTGCCAGTAGGATGGACAGGCGGGATAGCAATCAGCCCCAGCATTTT.

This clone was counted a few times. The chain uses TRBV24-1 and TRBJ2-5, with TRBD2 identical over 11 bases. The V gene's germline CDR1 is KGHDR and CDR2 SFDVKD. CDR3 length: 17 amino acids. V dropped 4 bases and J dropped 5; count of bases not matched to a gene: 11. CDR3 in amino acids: CATSDRTSGPQWETQYF. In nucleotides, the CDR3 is TGTGCCACCAGTGACAGGACTAGCGGGCCACAGTGGGAGACCCAGTACTTC.

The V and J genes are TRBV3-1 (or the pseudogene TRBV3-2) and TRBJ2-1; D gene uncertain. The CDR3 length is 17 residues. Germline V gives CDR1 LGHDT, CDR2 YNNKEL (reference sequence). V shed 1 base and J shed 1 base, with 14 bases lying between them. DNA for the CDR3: TGTGCCAGCAGCCAAGTCCGGTTTGGTCTATCCTACAATGAGCAGTTCTTC. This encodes CASSQVRFGLSYNEQFF.

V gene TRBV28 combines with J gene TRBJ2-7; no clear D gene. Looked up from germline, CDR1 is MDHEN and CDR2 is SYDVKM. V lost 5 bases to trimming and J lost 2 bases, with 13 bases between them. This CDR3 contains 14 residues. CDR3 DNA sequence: TGTGCCAGCAGTCAACCTGGGCAGCCCTACGAGCAGTACGTC. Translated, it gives CASSQPGQPYEQYV.

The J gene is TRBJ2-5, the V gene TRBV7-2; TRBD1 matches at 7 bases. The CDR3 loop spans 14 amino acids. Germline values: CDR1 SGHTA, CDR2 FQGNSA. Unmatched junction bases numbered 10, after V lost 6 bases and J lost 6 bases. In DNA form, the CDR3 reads TGTGCCAGCAGAACCAGACAGGGATACAAGACCCAGTACTTC. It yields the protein CASRTRQGYKTQYF.

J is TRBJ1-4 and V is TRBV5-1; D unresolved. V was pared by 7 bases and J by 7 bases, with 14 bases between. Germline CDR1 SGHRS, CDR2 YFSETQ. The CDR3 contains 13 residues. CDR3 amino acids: CASAPSPSEKLFF. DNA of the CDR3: TGCGCCAGCGCGCCATCGCCGTCTGAAAAACTGTTTTTT.

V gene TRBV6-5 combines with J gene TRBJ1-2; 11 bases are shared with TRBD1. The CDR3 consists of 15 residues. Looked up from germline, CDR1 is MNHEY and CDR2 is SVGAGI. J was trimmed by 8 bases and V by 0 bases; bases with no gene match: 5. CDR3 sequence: CASSYSGQGVGGYTF. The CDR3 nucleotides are TGTGCCAGCAGTTACTCGGGACAGGGGGTAGGAGGCTACACCTTC.

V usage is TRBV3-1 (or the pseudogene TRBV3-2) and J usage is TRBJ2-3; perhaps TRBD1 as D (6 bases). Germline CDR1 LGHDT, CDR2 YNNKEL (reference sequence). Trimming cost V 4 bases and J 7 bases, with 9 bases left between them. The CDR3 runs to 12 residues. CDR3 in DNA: TGTGCCAGCAGCCCGGACAGCTATACGCAGTATTTT. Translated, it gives CASSPDSYTQYF.

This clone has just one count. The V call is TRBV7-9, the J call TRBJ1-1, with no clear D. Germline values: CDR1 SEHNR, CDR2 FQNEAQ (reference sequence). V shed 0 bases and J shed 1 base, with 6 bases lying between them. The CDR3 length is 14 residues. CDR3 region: CASSLAAANTEAFF. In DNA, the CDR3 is TGTGCCAGCAGCTTAGCGGCGGCGAACACTGAAGCTTTCTTT.

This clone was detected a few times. As DNA, the CDR3 is TGTGCCAGCAGCTTGGCCCAGCGGAACTATGGCTACACCTTC. The encoded protein is CASSLAQRNYGYTF. The chain recombines TRBV5-8 with TRBJ1-2; D remains ambiguous. Germline CDR1 and CDR2: SGHTS and YDEGEE. The CDR3 has 14 amino acids. Trimming shortened V by 0 bases and J by 2 bases, and 8 bases separated the two germline ends.

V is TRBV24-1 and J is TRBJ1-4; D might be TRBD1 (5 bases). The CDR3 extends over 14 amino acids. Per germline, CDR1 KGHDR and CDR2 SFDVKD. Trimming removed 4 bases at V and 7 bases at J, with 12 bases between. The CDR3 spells CATSEGTLLEKLFF. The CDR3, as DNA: TGTGCCACCAGTGAGGGGACTCTCCTTGAAAAACTGTTTTTT.

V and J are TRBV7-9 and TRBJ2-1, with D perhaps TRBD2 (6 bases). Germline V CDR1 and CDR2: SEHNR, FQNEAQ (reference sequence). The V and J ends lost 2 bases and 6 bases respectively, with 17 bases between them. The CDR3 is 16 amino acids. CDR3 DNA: TGTGCCAGCAGCTTAAATGGGGGGAATGGGGGCAATGAGCAGTTCTTC. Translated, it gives CASSLNGGNGGNEQFF.

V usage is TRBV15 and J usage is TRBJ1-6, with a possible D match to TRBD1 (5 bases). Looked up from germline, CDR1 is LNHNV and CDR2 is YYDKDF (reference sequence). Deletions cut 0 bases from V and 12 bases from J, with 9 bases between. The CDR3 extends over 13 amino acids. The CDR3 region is CATSRDKGVPLHF. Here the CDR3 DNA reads TGTGCCACCAGCAGAGATAAAGGGGTACCCCTCCACTTT.

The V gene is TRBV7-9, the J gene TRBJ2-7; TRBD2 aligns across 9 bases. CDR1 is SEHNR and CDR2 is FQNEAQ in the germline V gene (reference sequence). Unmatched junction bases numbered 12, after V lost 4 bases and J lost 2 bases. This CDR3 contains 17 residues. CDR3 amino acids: CASSYPQAGGSAYEQYF. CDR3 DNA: TGTGCCAGCAGCTACCCCCAAGCGGGAGGATCCGCCTACGAGCAGTACTTC.

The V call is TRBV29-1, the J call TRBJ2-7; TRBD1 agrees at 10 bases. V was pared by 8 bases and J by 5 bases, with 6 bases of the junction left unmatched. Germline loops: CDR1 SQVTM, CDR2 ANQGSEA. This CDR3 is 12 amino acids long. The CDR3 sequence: CSFRQGAHEQYF. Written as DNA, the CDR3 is TGCAGCTTCCGACAGGGGGCACACGAGCAGTACTTC.

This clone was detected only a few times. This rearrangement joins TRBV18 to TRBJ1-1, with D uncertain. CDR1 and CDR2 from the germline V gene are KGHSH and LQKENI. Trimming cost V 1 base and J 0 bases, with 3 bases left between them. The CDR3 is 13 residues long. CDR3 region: CASSPQLNTEAFF. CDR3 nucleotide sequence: TGTGCCAGCTCACCACAGCTGAACACTGAAGCTTTCTTT.

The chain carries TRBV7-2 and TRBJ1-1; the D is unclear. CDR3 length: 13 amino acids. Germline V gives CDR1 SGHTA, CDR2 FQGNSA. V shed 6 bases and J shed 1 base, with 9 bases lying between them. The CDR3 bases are TGTGCCAGCAGTCTTAGACAGAACACTGAAGCTTTCTTT. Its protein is CASSLRQNTEAFF.

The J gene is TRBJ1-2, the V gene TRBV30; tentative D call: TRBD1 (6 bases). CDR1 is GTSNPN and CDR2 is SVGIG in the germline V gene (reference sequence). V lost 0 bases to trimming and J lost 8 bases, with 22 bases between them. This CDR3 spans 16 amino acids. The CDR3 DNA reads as TGTGCCTGGAGTGTAAAGGGGGTGGCAGGGCTTCAGGGCTACACCTTC. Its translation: CAWSVKGVAGLQGYTF.

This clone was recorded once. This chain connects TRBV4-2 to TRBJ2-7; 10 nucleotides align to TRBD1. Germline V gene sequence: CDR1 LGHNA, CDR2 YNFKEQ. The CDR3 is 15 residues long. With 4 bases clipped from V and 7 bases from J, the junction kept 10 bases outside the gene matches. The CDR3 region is CASSRGQGELREQYF. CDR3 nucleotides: TGTGCCAGCAGCCGAGGACAGGGGGAGCTACGAGAGCAGTACTTC.

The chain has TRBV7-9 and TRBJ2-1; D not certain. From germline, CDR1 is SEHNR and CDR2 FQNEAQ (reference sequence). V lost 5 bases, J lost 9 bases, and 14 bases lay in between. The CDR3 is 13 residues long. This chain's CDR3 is CASSRLGRVEQFF. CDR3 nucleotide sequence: TGTGCCAGCAGCCGCCTAGGTCGGGTTGAGCAGTTCTTC.

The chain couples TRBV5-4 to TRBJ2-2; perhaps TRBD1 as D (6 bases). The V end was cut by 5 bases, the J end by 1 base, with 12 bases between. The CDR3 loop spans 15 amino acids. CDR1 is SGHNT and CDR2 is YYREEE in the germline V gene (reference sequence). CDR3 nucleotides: TGTGCCAGCAGGGGCCCGGACAGGAACACCGGGGAGCTGTTTTTT. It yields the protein CASRGPDRNTGELFF.

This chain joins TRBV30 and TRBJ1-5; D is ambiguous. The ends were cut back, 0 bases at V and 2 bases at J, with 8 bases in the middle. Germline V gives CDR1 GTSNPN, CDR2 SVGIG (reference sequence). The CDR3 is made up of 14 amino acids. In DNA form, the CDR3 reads TGTGCCTGGAGTGTACTAGAGGGCAATCAGCCCCAGCATTTT. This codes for CAWSVLEGNQPQHF.

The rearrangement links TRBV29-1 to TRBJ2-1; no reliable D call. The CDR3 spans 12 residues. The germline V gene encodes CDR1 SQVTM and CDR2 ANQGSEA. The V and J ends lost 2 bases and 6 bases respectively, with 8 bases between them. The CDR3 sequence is CSVEPLLNEQFF. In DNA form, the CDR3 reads TGCAGCGTTGAACCCCTCCTCAATGAGCAGTTCTTC.

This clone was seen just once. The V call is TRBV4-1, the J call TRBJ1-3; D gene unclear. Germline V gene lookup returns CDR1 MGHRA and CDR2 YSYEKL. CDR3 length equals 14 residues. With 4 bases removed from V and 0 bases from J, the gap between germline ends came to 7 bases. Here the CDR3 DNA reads TGCGCCAGCAGCCCGGGGTACTCTGGAAACACCATATATTTT. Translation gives CASSPGYSGNTIYF.